The 32 T cell receptor beta chains below all came from one sample that was sequenced in a study of blood T cell repertoires in COVID-19. Sequencing was performed with immunoSEQ multiplex PCR; in TCRdb, only in-frame clones are kept and a portion is missing. The data show 450,000 or so clones, roughly 87% seen once. Sequencing was performed on peripheral blood. Every receptor here comes from a man younger than 35 with COVID-19, enrolled during active disease.

The rearrangement uses TRBV5-4 and TRBJ2-3; possibly TRBD2 for D (5 bases). Deletions cut 2 bases from V and 4 bases from J, with 11 bases between. This CDR3 is 14 amino acids long. In germline, CDR1 is SGHNT, CDR2 YYREEE (reference sequence). The CDR3 DNA is TGTGCCAGCAGCTTAGGCGGGCCGGCAGATACGCAGTATTTT. Translating gives CASSLGGPADTQYF. The variable domain in full, completed from reference TRBV5-4 and TRBJ2-3, reads ETGVTQSPTHLIKTRGQQVTLRCSSQSGHNTVSWYQQALGQGPQFIFQYYREEENGRGNFPPRFSGLQFPNYSSELNVNALELDDSALYLCASSLGGPADTQYFGPGTRLTVL.

The chain combines TRBV5-4 with TRBJ2-7, with 10 bases aligning to TRBD2. The CDR3 sequence is 15 residues long. V lost 0 bases and J lost 5; bases outside the gene matches: 5. In germline, CDR1 is SGHNT, CDR2 YYREEE (reference sequence). In DNA form, the CDR3 reads TGTGCCAGCAGCTTGGCGTCTAGCGGGAGTAACGAGCAGTACTTC. It encodes CASSLASSGSNEQYF.

This clone was counted once. The chain joins TRBV18 to TRBJ2-7, with a possible D match to TRBD1 (7 bases). This CDR3 has 15 amino acids. Between the trimmed V and J ends, which lost 6 bases and 2 bases, there was a span of 17 bases. The germline CDR1 and CDR2 sequences are KGHSH and LQKENI. The CDR3 here is CASSRDSALPYEQYF. The CDR3 nucleotides are TGTGCCAGCTCGCGGGACAGCGCCCTCCCCTACGAGCAGTACTTC.

This sequence joins TRBV11-3 and TRBJ2-2, with 8 bases aligning to TRBD2. CDR3 length: 16 amino acids. CDR1 SGHNT and CDR2 YENEEA come from the germline V gene. V shed 3 bases, J shed 4 bases, and the junction held 7 bases outside the gene matches. CDR3 loop: CASSLLGREVTGELFF. The DNA of the CDR3 is TGTGCCAGCAGCTTGTTAGGGCGGGAGGTCACCGGGGAGCTGTTTTTT.

The chain employs TRBV21-1 and TRBJ1-5. TRBV21-1 is listed as a pseudogene. The CDR3 consists of 16 residues. The CDR3 loop reads CASSKLTSGSNQPQHF. DNA of the CDR3: TGTGCCAGCAGCAAATTAACCTCGGGGAGCAATCAGCCCCAGCATTTT.

The gene calls are TRBV27 and TRBJ1-1; D gene uncertain. CDR3 size: 14 residues. Germline assignment: CDR1 MNHEY and CDR2 SMNVEV (reference sequence). Trimming shortened V by 1 base and J by 3 bases, and 9 bases separated the two germline ends. The CDR3 is CASSLWMADTEAFF. For the CDR3, the DNA is TGTGCCAGCAGTTTATGGATGGCGGACACTGAAGCTTTCTTT.

This chain links TRBV4-2 with TRBJ1-5, with D uncertain. This CDR3 has 14 residues. Germline CDR1 is LGHNA and CDR2 is YNFKEQ. V lost 0 bases, J lost 0 bases, and 3 bases lay in between. Written as DNA, the CDR3 is TGTGCCAGCAGCCAAGACCATAGCAATCAGCCCCAGCATTTT. This codes for CASSQDHSNQPQHF.

This chain links TRBV5-6 with TRBJ2-3, with unresolved D. The CDR3 contains 12 residues. The V and J ends lost 2 bases and 4 bases respectively, with 5 bases between them. Germline lookup yields CDR1 SGHDT and CDR2 YYEEEE. This CDR3 reads CASSFEADTQYF. DNA of the CDR3: TGTGCCAGCAGCTTTGAGGCAGATACGCAGTATTTT. Combining the CDR3 with reference TRBV5-6 and TRBJ2-3 gives the whole variable domain DAGVTQSPTHLIKTRGQQVTLRCSPKSGHDTVSWYQQALGQGPQFIFQYYEEEERQRGNFPDRFSGHQFPNYSSELNVNALLLGDSALYLCASSFEADTQYFGPGTRLTVL.

The gene calls are TRBV10-2 and TRBJ2-3; TRBD2 agrees at 14 bases. The CDR3 totals 15 residues. Unmatched junction bases numbered 5, after V lost 8 bases and J lost 4 bases. Germline-derived CDR1 and CDR2 are WSHSY and SAAADI. This CDR3 is CASRGLAGVADTQYF. CDR3 sequence (DNA): TGCGCCAGCCGGGGACTAGCGGGAGTTGCAGATACGCAGTATTTT.

The genes are TRBV28 and TRBJ2-1, with D maybe TRBD1 (6 bases). This CDR3 comprises 13 residues. Trimming removed 6 bases at V and 6 bases at J, with 12 bases between. Germline V lookup: CDR1 MDHEN, CDR2 SYDVKM. The CDR3 loop reads CASRKTGINEQFF. The CDR3 bases are TGTGCCAGCAGAAAGACAGGAATCAATGAGCAGTTCTTC.

The V call is TRBV5-4, the J call TRBJ2-1, with D unclear. V lost 7 bases to trimming and J lost 2 bases, with 7 bases between them. The germline gives CDR1 SGHNT, CDR2 YYREEE (reference sequence). This CDR3 has 12 amino acids. The DNA of the CDR3 is TGTGCCAGCGCGGCGGCCTACAATGAGCAGTTCTTC. Protein product: CASAAAYNEQFF.

This chain connects TRBV27 to TRBJ2-3; tentative D call: TRBD1 (5 bases). Trimming pared 10 bases from V and 2 bases from J, leaving 22 bases between. Per the germline V gene, CDR1 is MNHEY and CDR2 is SMNVEV (reference sequence). The CDR3 consists of 16 residues. CDR3 protein: CATSEKGRHLTDTQYF. As DNA, the CDR3 is TGTGCCACCTCCGAGAAGGGGCGCCATCTCACAGATACGCAGTATTTT.

V usage is TRBV24-1 and J usage is TRBJ2-1, with TRBD2 matching over 9 bases. CDR3 length: 17 residues. Germline V gene lookup returns CDR1 KGHDR and CDR2 SFDVKD. Trimming cost V 5 bases and J 0 bases; bases outside gene matches: 7. Here the CDR3 DNA reads TGTGCCACCAGTGTCTTAGCGGGGGTAAGCTCCTACAATGAGCAGTTCTTC. This translates into CATSVLAGVSSYNEQFF.

CDR3 coding DNA: TGTGCCACCAGCAGGGGGGGTGTGGGGCTGAATCAGCCCCAGCATTTT. This gives the protein CATSRGGVGLNQPQHF. The chain is built from TRBV15 and TRBJ1-5, with D possibly TRBD1 on 5 matching bases. The V end was cut by 3 bases, the J end by 4 bases, with 16 bases between. There are 16 residues in the CDR3. The germline V gene has CDR1 LNHNV and CDR2 YYDKDF (reference sequence). The full variable domain, completed using reference TRBV15 and TRBJ1-5, is DAMVIQNPRYQVTQFGKPVTLSCSQTLNHNVMYWYQQKSSQAPKLLFHYYDKDFNNEADTPDNFQSRRPNTSFCFLDIRSPGLGDTAMYLCATSRGGVGLNQPQHFGDGTRLSIL.

V gene TRBV30 combines with J gene TRBJ2-1, with D tentatively TRBD2 (6 bases). The V gene's germline CDR1 is GTSNPN and CDR2 SVGIG (reference sequence). The CDR3 totals 14 residues. The V end was cut by 4 bases, the J end by 5 bases, with 15 bases between. The CDR3 sequence: CAWTDGTGHNEQFF. The CDR3 DNA reads TGTGCCTGGACCGATGGGACTGGTCACAATGAGCAGTTCTTC.

The chain has TRBV2 and TRBJ2-5; 12 nucleotides line up with TRBD2. CDR1 and CDR2 (germline): SNHLY, FYNNEI. With V trimmed by 4 bases and J by 2 bases, 14 bases remained unmatched. CDR3 length: 19 residues. CDR3 in DNA: TGTGCCAGCAGTGGTCCCCCCCTAGCGGGAGGGAGAGCGCAAGAGACCCAGTACTTC. It is translated as CASSGPPLAGGRAQETQYF.

This clone was detected only once. The chain has TRBV5-4 and TRBJ2-5; maybe TRBD1 (5 bases). The CDR3 sequence is 16 residues long. Per the germline V gene, CDR1 is SGHNT and CDR2 is YYREEE (reference sequence). V was pared by 0 bases and J by 3 bases, with 15 bases between. The CDR3 spells CASSLEGPPIKETQYF. CDR3 coding DNA: TGTGCCAGCAGCTTGGAGGGGCCTCCCATCAAAGAGACCCAGTACTTC.

The chain links TRBV2 to TRBJ2-3; TRBD2 matches 10 bases. The CDR3 contains 17 residues. Trimming took 2 bases from V and 3 from J; bases not matched to a gene: 8. Germline V gives CDR1 SNHLY, CDR2 FYNNEI. CDR3 amino acids: CASSESKAGGYTDTQYF. The DNA of the CDR3 is TGTGCCAGCAGTGAATCAAAAGCGGGAGGGTATACAGATACGCAGTATTTT. Full variable domain (outside the CDR3, taken from reference TRBV2 and TRBJ2-3): EPEVTQTPSHQVTQMGQEVILRCVPISNHLYFYWYRQILGQKVEFLVSFYNNEISEKSEIFDDQFSVERPDGSNFTLKIRSTKLEDSAMYFCASSESKAGGYTDTQYFGPGTRLTVL.

The chain joins TRBV13 to TRBJ2-1, with 11 bases fitting TRBD2. Germline-derived CDR1 and CDR2 are PRHDT and FYEKMQ (reference sequence). The CDR3 loop spans 15 amino acids. Germline trimming cut 3 bases from V and 12 bases from J; bases unmatched to any gene: 10. CDR3 amino acids: CASSFGTSGRPSQFF. The CDR3 bases are TGTGCCAGCAGCTTTGGGACTAGCGGTCGCCCCTCGCAGTTCTTC.

V usage is TRBV19 and J usage is TRBJ1-3, with D possibly being TRBD1 (5 bases). Trimming took 6 bases from V and 0 from J, leaving 12 bases between them. The CDR3 is made up of 15 amino acids. Germline CDR1 and CDR2: LNHDA and SQIVND (reference sequence). The CDR3: CASRRVDSSGNTIYF. The CDR3 coding sequence is TGTGCCAGTAGACGGGTCGACAGCTCTGGAAACACCATATATTTT.

The V and J genes are TRBV19 and TRBJ1-1; D remains ambiguous. Germline CDR1 reads LNHDA; CDR2 reads SQIVND (reference sequence). This CDR3 region has 12 residues. V was clipped by 2 bases and J by 4 bases, with 5 bases between them. The CDR3 DNA reads as TGTGCCAGTAGTATAATCGGCACTGAAGCTTTCTTT. Encoded protein: CASSIIGTEAFF. Combining the CDR3 with reference TRBV19 and TRBJ1-1 gives the whole variable domain DGGITQSPKYLFRKEGQNVTLSCEQNLNHDAMYWYRQDPGQGLRLIYYSQIVNDFQKGDIAEGYSVSREKKESFPLTVTSAQKNPTAFYLCASSIIGTEAFFGQGTRLTVV.

The J gene is TRBJ1-4, the V gene TRBV2, with TRBD1 identical over 8 bases. Germline V gives CDR1 SNHLY, CDR2 FYNNEI. V lost 6 bases, J lost 5 bases, and 14 bases stayed unmatched. The CDR3 loop spans 17 amino acids. The CDR3 spells CASSTGTGSPTNEKLFF. The CDR3 DNA sequence: TGTGCCAGCAGCACCGGGACAGGATCTCCGACGAATGAAAAACTGTTTTTT. Variable domain in full (rest from reference TRBV2 and TRBJ1-4): EPEVTQTPSHQVTQMGQEVILRCVPISNHLYFYWYRQILGQKVEFLVSFYNNEISEKSEIFDDQFSVERPDGSNFTLKIRSTKLEDSAMYFCASSTGTGSPTNEKLFFGSGTQLSVL.

This sequence joins TRBV5-1 and TRBJ2-2; 10 nucleotides match TRBD1. The CDR3 has 17 residues. Germline trimming cut 0 bases from V and 6 bases from J; bases unmatched to any gene: 8. Germline CDR1 reads SGHRS; CDR2 reads YFSETQ. The CDR3 DNA follows: TGCGCCAGCAGCTTGGCGAGACAGGGGGCGATGGCCGGGGAGCTGTTTTTT. Translated, it gives CASSLARQGAMAGELFF.

The CDR3 coding sequence is TGTGCCAGCAGTGAAGGGACAGTCTACGAGCAGTACTTC. This codes for CASSEGTVYEQYF. This chain joins TRBV2 and TRBJ2-7; tentatively, D is TRBD1 (6 bases). The length of the CDR3 is 13 residues. The germline V gene encodes CDR1 SNHLY and CDR2 FYNNEI. V was clipped by 1 base and J by 3 bases, with 7 bases between them.

The chain links TRBV7-3 to TRBJ2-6; 7 nucleotides align to TRBD1. Germline V lookup: CDR1 SGHTA, CDR2 FQGTGA. Trimming took 0 bases from V and 3 from J; bases not matched to a gene: 2. CDR3 length: 16 amino acids. The CDR3 loop reads CASSLTGDSGANVLTF. Here the CDR3 DNA reads TGTGCCAGCAGCTTAACGGGGGACAGTGGGGCCAACGTCCTGACTTTC.

The rearrangement joins TRBV5-8 to TRBJ2-7; no reliable D call. The germline gives CDR1 SGHTS, CDR2 YDEGEE. The CDR3 runs to 12 residues. V was clipped by 1 base and J by 3 bases, with 5 bases between them. DNA of the CDR3: TGTGCCAGCAGCTTGCCTAGCTACGAGCAGTACTTC. It specifies CASSLPSYEQYF.

This chain links TRBV5-5 with TRBJ2-7, with 9 bases fitting TRBD1. This CDR3 has 14 amino acids. Germline assignment: CDR1 SGHKS and CDR2 YYEKEE (reference sequence). Unmatched junction bases numbered 6, after V lost 6 bases and J lost 2 bases. CDR3 region: CASTGTGRTYEQYF. In DNA form, the CDR3 reads TGTGCCAGCACCGGGACAGGGAGGACCTACGAGCAGTACTTC.

The J gene is TRBJ1-2, the V gene TRBV5-6, with TRBD1 matching over 10 bases. The CDR3 extends over 16 amino acids. J lost 11 bases, V lost 6 bases, and 19 bases had no gene match. Germline V gives CDR1 SGHDT, CDR2 YYEEEE. The chain's CDR3 is CASNLRQGAIRSSYTF. CDR3 DNA: TGTGCCAGCAATCTGAGACAGGGGGCGATTCGATCGTCGTACACCTTC.

The chain carries TRBV12-5 and TRBJ2-5; 9 bases fit TRBD2. The CDR3 is 18 amino acids. Germline CDR1 and CDR2: LGHNT and FRNRAP. V gave up 0 bases and J gave up 3 bases; unmatched junction bases: 11. In DNA, the CDR3 is TGTGCTAGTGGTTTGGTACTTGGCGGGAGGGCCCGGGAAGAGACCCAGTACTTC. This gives the protein CASGLVLGGRAREETQYF. The full variable domain, rest sourced from reference TRBV12-5 and TRBJ2-5, is DARVTQTPRHKVTEMGQEVTMRCQPILGHNTVFWYRQTMMQGLELLAYFRNRAPLDDSGMPKDRFSAEMPDATLATLKIQPSEPRDSAVYFCASGLVLGGRAREETQYFGPGTRLLVL.

V gene TRBV5-1 combines with J gene TRBJ1-4, with 9 positions matching TRBD1. CDR3 size: 14 residues. The V segment lost 4 bases and the J segment 8 bases; nucleotides outside the gene matches: 6. The germline V gene encodes CDR1 SGHRS and CDR2 YFSETQ. DNA of the CDR3: TGCGCCAGCAGCGCCGGGGACAGGGTAGAAAAACTGTTTTTT. Its translation: CASSAGDRVEKLFF.

This clone was found once. The V gene is TRBV27, the J gene TRBJ1-4; 9 bases are a match to TRBD1. J lost 7 bases, V lost 6 bases, and 3 bases had no gene match. CDR1 and CDR2 (germline): MNHEY, SMNVEV (reference sequence). The CDR3 is made up of 13 amino acids. Here the CDR3 DNA reads TGTGCCAGCAGGGACAGGGGAGCTGAAAAACTGTTTTTT. Translating it yields CASRDRGAEKLFF.

The V gene is TRBV19, the J gene TRBJ2-4; 10 nucleotides align to TRBD1. CDR1 and CDR2 from the germline V gene are LNHDA and SQIVND (reference sequence). J gave up 5 bases and V 1 base, and 5 bases lay outside the gene matches. The CDR3 spans 16 residues. CDR3 sequence: CASSIGDRGLENIQYF. The CDR3 coding sequence is TGTGCCAGTAGTATAGGCGACAGGGGGCTGGAAAACATTCAGTACTTC.